These 10 T cell receptor beta chains were all obtained from the same sample, sequenced in a study of blood T cell repertoires in COVID-19. Libraries were prepared by immunoSEQ multiplex PCR; TCRdb keeps only in-frame clonotypes and omits some of them. There are approximately 200,000 clones in the sample; about 91% occur only once, and approximately 10% lies in the top ten. The sequenced sample consisted of PBMCs or T cells enriched from blood (not recorded which). The source is a young man with acute COVID-19.

This clone was seen more than once but under ten times. Here the CDR3 reads CASSLMRDTGELFF. In DNA form, the CDR3 reads TGTGCCAGCAGCTTGATGCGGGACACCGGGGAGCTGTTTTTT. This chain uses TRBV7-9 with TRBJ2-2; tentatively, D is TRBD2 (5 bases). The germline gives CDR1 SEHNR, CDR2 FQNEAQ (reference sequence). The CDR3 consists of 14 residues. V dropped 3 bases and J dropped 3 bases, with 8 bases sitting between them.

The chain couples TRBV18 to TRBJ1-1; tentative D call: TRBD1 (6 bases). Germline values: CDR1 KGHSH, CDR2 LQKENI. Deletions cut 2 bases from V and 5 bases from J, with 12 bases between. The CDR3 is made up of 14 amino acids. CDR3 amino acids: CASSPNGGATEAFF. The DNA of the CDR3 is TGTGCCAGCTCACCAAATGGGGGGGCTACTGAAGCTTTCTTT.

The V call is TRBV18, the J call TRBJ2-1; 7 positions match TRBD1. The junction had 15 bases not matched to a gene; V was cut back by 3 bases and J by 4 bases. CDR1 KGHSH and CDR2 LQKENI come from the germline V gene. This CDR3 contains 18 residues. CDR3 in DNA: TGTGCCAGCTCACCGACAGGGTGGTTCTATCTGGTTTACAATGAGCAGTTCTTC. Encoded protein: CASSPTGWFYLVYNEQFF.

This chain joins TRBV5-5 and TRBJ1-1, with D perhaps TRBD1 (6 bases). Germline V gene data show CDR1 as SGHKS and CDR2 as YYEKEE (reference sequence). V lost 4 bases and J lost 4, with 11 bases in between. The CDR3 loop spans 13 amino acids. CDR3 sequence: CASSRDILTEAFF. CDR3 bases: TGTGCCAGCAGCCGGGACATCCTCACTGAAGCTTTCTTT.

The rearrangement joins TRBV4-3 to TRBJ2-7; tentatively, D is TRBD2 (6 bases). CDR1 and CDR2 (germline): LGHNA, YSLEER. CDR3 length: 15 amino acids. With 1 base removed from V and 4 bases from J, the gap between germline ends came to 14 bases. The CDR3 region has the DNA TGCGCCAGCAGCCAAGCTCTGGGACTCCCGTACGAGCAGTACTTC. Encoded protein: CASSQALGLPYEQYF.

Note on this clone: This sample includes further DNA sequences coding for the same CDR3. The V gene is TRBV29-1, the J gene TRBJ1-1; D gene ambiguous. This CDR3 spans 13 amino acids. Germline lookup yields CDR1 SQVTM and CDR2 ANQGSEA. The V and J ends lost 4 bases and 0 bases respectively, with 9 bases between them. In nucleotides, the CDR3 is TGCAGCGTTGCGGGGAGGATGAACACTGAAGCTTTCTTT. It translates to CSVAGRMNTEAFF.

The J gene is TRBJ2-2, the V gene TRBV19, with TRBD1 matching 9 bases. V lost 6 bases, J lost 0 bases, and 2 bases stayed unmatched. CDR1 and CDR2 from the germline V gene are LNHDA and SQIVND (reference sequence). There are 15 residues in the CDR3. CDR3 in amino acids: CASSRDRANTGELFF. The CDR3 DNA reads TGTGCCAGTAGCCGGGACAGGGCGAACACCGGGGAGCTGTTTTTT. Supplemented by reference TRBV19 and TRBJ2-2, the full variable domain reads DGGITQSPKYLFRKEGQNVTLSCEQNLNHDAMYWYRQDPGQGLRLIYYSQIVNDFQKGDIAEGYSVSREKKESFPLTVTSAQKNPTAFYLCASSRDRANTGELFFGEGSRLTVL.

This sequence joins TRBV7-8 and TRBJ2-5, with D possibly TRBD1 on 7 matching bases. The length of the CDR3 is 16 residues. V was cut by 6 bases and J by 2 bases, with 19 bases left in between. Germline V gives CDR1 SGHVS, CDR2 FQNEAQ. The CDR3 DNA reads as TGTGCCAGCAGTCTCCCCTGGAGGGACAGACAAGAGACCCAGTACTTC. Translation: CASSLPWRDRQETQYF.

The rearrangement uses TRBV19 and TRBJ1-4, with TRBD1 matching over 8 bases. CDR1 and CDR2 (germline): LNHDA, SQIVND (reference sequence). The CDR3 spans 14 residues. V shed 5 bases, J shed 7 bases, and the junction held 6 bases outside the gene matches. The CDR3 is CASSPTGQGEKLFF. CDR3 nucleotide sequence: TGTGCCAGTAGTCCGACTGGACAGGGTGAAAAACTGTTTTTT.

The chain is built from TRBV7-6 and TRBJ2-7; 9 bases align to TRBD1. The CDR3 spans 15 residues. CDR1 SGHVS and CDR2 FNYEAQ come from the germline V gene. The trim removed 5 bases at V and 5 bases at J, leaving 10 bases unmatched. CDR3: CASSHGQGPKNEQYF. The CDR3 DNA reads TGTGCCAGCAGCCACGGACAGGGGCCTAAGAACGAGCAGTACTTC.